This entry describes one TCR beta chain. The antigen remains unidentified. The junction shows a germline mismatch at one end, possibly a read error. This donor had no CMV serostatus on record. The germline V gene has CDR1 SQVTM and CDR2 ANQGSEA. The CDR3 is 11 amino acids. The data stem from a study of cytomegalovirus exposure and HLA in healthy donors. General study points: Immune exposure information available was restricted to CMV serostatus.

PCR amplification relied on 60 Vbeta primers (plus 13 Jbeta primers). The authors' processing: An analysis performed later counted around 86 million unique TCR beta chains (approximately 11 million of them shared). The table came from immunoSEQ multiplex PCR; TCRdb's copy has only in-frame clones and leaves some out. The V and J calls and clone size were taken over from that table, and D and trimming were inferred from the DNA. Found here are around 40,000 clones, around 62% of them singletons; the top ten hold roughly 8.9%. The chain has TRBV29-1 and TRBJ1-2; the match to TRBD1 covers 7 bases. Sequencing was performed on PBMCs. This TCR came from a human donor in good health. CDR3 sequence: CSVEANDRVGF. Written as DNA, the CDR3 is TGCAGCGTTGAAGCCAATGACAGGGTAGGGTTC.